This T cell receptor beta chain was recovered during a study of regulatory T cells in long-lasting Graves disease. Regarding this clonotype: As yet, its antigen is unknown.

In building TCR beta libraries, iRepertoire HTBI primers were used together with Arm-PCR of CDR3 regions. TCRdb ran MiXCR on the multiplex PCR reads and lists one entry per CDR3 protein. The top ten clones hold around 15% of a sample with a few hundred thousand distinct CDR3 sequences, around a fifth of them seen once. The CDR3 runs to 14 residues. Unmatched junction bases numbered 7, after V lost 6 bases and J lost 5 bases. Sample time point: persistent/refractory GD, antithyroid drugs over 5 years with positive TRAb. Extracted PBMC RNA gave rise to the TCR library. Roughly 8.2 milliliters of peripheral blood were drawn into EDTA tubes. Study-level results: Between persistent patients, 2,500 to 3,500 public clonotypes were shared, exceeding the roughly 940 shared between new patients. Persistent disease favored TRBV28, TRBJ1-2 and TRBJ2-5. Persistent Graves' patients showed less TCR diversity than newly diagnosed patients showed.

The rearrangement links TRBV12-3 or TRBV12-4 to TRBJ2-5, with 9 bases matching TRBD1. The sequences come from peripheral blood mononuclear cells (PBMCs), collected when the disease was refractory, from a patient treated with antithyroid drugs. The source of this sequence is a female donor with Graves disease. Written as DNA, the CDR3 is TGTGCCAGCAGCATCCGGACAGGGGATGAGACCCAGTACTTC. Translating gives CASSIRTGDETQYF.